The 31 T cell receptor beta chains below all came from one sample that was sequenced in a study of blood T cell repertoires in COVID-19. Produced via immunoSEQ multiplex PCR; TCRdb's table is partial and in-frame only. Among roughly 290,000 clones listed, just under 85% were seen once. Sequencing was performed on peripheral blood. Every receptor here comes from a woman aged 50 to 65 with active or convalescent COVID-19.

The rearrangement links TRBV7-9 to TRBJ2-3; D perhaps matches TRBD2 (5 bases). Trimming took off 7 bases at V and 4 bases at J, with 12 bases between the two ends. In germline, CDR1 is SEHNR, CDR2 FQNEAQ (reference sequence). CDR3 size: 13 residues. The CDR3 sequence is CASKQSGADTQYF. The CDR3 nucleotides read TGTGCCAGCAAGCAGTCCGGGGCAGATACGCAGTATTTT. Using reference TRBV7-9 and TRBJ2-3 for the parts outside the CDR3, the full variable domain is DTGVSQNPRHKITKRGQNVTFRCDPISEHNRLYWYRQTLGQGPEFLTYFQNEAQLEKSRLLSDRFSAERPKGSFSTLEIQRTEQGDSAMYLCASKQSGADTQYFGPGTRLTVL.

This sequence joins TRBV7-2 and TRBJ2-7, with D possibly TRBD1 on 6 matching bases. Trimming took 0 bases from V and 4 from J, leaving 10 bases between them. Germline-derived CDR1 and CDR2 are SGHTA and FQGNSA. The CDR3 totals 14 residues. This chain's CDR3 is CASSLAGRGYEQYF. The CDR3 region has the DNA TGTGCCAGCAGCTTAGCTGGCAGGGGTTACGAGCAGTACTTC. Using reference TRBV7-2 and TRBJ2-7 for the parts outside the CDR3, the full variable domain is GAGVSQSPSNKVTEKGKDVELRCDPISGHTALYWYRQSLGQGLEFLIYFQGNSAPDKSGLPSDRFSAERTGGSVSTLTIQRTQQEDSAVYLCASSLAGRGYEQYFGPGTRLTVT.

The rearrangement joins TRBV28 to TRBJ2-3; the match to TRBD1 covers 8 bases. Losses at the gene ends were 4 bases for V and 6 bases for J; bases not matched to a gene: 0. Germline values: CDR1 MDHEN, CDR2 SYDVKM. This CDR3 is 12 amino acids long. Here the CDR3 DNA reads TGTGCCAGCAGTTCAGGGGGCGATACGCAGTATTTT. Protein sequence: CASSSGGDTQYF.

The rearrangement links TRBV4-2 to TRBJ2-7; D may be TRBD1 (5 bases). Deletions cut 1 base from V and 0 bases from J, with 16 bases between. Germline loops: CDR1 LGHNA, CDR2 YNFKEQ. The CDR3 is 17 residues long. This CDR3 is CASSQGDTGPSSYEQYF. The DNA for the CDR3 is TGTGCCAGCAGCCAAGGAGACACAGGACCTAGCTCCTACGAGCAGTACTTC.

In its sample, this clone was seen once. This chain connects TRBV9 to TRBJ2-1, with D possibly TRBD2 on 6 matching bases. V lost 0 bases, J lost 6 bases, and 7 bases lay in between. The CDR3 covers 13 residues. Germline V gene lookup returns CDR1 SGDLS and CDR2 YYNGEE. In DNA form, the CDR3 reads TGTGCCAGCAGCGTAGGGGGAGGCAATGAGCAGTTCTTC. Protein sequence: CASSVGGGNEQFF. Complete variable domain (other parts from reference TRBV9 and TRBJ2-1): DSGVTQTPKHLITATGQRVTLRCSPRSGDLSVYWYQQSLDQGLQFLIQYYNGEERAKGNILERFSAQQFPDLHSELNLSSLELGDSALYFCASSVGGGNEQFFGPGTRLTVL.

DNA of the CDR3: TGTGCCAGCAGCTTCATAGTCGGGGGTAGCTCTGGAAACACCATATATTTT. This sequence encodes CASSFIVGGSSGNTIYF. The chain recombines TRBV3-1 (or the pseudogene TRBV3-2) with TRBJ1-3, with D possibly TRBD1 on 5 matching bases. V was cut by 5 bases and J by 0 bases, with 17 bases left in between. The CDR3 is 17 amino acids. CDR1 LGHDT and CDR2 YNNKEL come from the germline V gene (reference sequence).

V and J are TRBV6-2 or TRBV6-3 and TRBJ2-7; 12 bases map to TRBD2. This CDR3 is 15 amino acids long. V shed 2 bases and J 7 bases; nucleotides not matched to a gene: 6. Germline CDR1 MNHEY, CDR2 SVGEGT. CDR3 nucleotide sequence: TGTGCCAGCAGTTACCCGACTAGCGGGAGCCGGGAGCAGTACTTC. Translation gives CASSYPTSGSREQYF.

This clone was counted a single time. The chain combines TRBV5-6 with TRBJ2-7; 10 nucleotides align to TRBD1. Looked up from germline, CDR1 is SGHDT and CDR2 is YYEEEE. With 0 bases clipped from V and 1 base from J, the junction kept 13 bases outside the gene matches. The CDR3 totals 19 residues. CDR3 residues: CASSLEEVGDRGRSYEQYF. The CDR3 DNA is TGTGCCAGCAGCTTGGAGGAAGTTGGGGACAGGGGACGGTCCTACGAGCAGTACTTC.

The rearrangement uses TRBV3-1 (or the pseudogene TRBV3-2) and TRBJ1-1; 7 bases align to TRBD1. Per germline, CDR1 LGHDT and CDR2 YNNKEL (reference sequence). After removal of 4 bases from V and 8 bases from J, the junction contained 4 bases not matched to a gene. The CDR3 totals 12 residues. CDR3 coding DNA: TGTGCCAGCAGCCGCTCAGGGGGAGAAGCTTTCTTT. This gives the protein CASSRSGGEAFF.

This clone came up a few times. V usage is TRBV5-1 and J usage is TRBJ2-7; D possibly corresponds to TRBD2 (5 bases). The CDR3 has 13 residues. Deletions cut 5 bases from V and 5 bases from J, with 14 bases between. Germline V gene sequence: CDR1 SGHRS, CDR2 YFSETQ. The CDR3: CASSDGSGDEQYF. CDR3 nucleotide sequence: TGCGCCAGCAGTGATGGATCCGGGGACGAGCAGTACTTC.

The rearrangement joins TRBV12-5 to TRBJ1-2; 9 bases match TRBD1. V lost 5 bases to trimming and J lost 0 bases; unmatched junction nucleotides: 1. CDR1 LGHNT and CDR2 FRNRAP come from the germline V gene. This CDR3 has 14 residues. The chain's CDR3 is CASGGTGTNYGYTF. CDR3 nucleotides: TGTGCTAGTGGTGGGACAGGGACTAACTATGGCTACACCTTC. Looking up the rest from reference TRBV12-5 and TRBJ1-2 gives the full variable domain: DARVTQTPRHKVTEMGQEVTMRCQPILGHNTVFWYRQTMMQGLELLAYFRNRAPLDDSGMPKDRFSAEMPDATLATLKIQPSEPRDSAVYFCASGGTGTNYGYTFGSGTRLTVV.

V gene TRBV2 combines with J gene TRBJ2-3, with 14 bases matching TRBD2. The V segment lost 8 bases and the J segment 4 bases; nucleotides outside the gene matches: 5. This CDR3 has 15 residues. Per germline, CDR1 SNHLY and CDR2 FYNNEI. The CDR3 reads CASQPGLAGADTQYF. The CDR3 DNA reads TGTGCCAGCCAACCGGGACTAGCGGGAGCAGATACGCAGTATTTT.

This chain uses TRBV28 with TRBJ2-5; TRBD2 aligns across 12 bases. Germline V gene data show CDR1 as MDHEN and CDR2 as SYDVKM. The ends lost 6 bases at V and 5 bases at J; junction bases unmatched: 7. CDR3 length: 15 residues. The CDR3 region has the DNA TGTGCCAGCAGCTTCGCCCTAGCGGGAGGGGAGACCCAGTACTTC. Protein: CASSFALAGGETQYF.

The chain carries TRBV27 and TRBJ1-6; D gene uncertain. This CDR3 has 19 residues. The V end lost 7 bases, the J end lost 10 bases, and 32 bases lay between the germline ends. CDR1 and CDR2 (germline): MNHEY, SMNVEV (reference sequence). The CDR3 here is CASTTSNRVRLSGGSPLHF. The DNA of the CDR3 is TGTGCCAGCACCACGTCCAATCGGGTCCGACTATCGGGAGGCTCACCCCTCCACTTT.

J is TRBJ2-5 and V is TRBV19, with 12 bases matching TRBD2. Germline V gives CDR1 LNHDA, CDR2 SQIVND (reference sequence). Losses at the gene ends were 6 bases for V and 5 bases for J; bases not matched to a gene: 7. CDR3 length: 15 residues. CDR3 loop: CASRTSGSPYETQYF. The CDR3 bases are TGTGCCAGTAGGACTAGCGGGAGTCCCTACGAGACCCAGTACTTC.

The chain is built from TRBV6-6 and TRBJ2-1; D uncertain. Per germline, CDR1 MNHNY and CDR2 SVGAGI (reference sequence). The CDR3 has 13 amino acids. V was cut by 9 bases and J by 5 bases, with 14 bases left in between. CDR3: CASNSRGHNEQFF. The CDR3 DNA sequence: TGTGCCAGTAACTCCCGAGGCCACAATGAGCAGTTCTTC.

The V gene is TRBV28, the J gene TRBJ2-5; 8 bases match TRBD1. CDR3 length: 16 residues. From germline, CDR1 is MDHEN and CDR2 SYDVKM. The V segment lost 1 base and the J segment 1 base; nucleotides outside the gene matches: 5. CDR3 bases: TGTGCCAGCAGTTTATCCTTTGACAGGGGCCAAGAGACCCAGTACTTC. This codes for CASSLSFDRGQETQYF.

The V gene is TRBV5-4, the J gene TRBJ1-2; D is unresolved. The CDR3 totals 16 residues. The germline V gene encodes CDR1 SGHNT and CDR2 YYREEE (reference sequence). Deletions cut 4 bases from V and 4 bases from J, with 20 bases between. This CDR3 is CASSDYGRGSGYGYTF. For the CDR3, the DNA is TGTGCCAGCAGCGATTATGGTCGGGGTTCCGGCTATGGCTACACCTTC.

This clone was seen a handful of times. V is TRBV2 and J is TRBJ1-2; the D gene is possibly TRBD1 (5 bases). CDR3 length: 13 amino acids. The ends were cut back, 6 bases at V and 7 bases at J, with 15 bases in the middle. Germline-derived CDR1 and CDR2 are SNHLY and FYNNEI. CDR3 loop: CASRVQELLGYTF. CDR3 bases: TGTGCCAGCAGAGTACAGGAGCTGCTTGGCTACACCTTC.

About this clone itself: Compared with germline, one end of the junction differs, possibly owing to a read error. Here the CDR3 DNA reads TGTGCCAGCAGCTTAGGGACAGGGAACCCCGGGGAGCTGTTTTTT. Translation: CASSLGTGNPGELFF. The rearrangement joins TRBV7-7 to TRBJ2-2; the match to TRBD1 covers 8 bases. Germline assignment: CDR1 SSHAT and CDR2 FNYEAQ (reference sequence). The CDR3 contains 15 residues. Full variable domain (outside the CDR3, taken from reference TRBV7-7 and TRBJ2-2): GAGVSQSPRYKVTKRGQDVTLRCDPISSHATLYWYQQALGQGPEFLTYFNYEAQPDKSGLPSDRFSAERPEGSISTLTIQRTEQRDSAMYRCASSLGTGNPGELFFGEGSRLTVL.

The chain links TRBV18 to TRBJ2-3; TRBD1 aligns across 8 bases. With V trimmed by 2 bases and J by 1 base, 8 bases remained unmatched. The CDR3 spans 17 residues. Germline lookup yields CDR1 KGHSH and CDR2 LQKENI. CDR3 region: CASSPARPTGGTDTQYF. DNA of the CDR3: TGTGCCAGCTCACCAGCAAGGCCGACAGGGGGCACAGATACGCAGTATTTT. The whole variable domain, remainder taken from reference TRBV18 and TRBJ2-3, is NAGVMQNPRHLVRRRGQEARLRCSPMKGHSHVYWYRQLPEEGLKFMVYLQKENIIDESGMPKERFSAEFPKEGPSILRIQQVVRGDSAAYFCASSPARPTGGTDTQYFGPGTRLTVL.

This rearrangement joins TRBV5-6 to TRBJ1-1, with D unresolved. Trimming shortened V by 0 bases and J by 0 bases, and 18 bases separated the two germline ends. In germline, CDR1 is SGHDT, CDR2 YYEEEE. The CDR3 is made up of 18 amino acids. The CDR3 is CASSLGQYYQPMNTEAFF. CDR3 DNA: TGTGCCAGCAGCTTGGGTCAGTACTACCAACCCATGAACACTGAAGCTTTCTTT.

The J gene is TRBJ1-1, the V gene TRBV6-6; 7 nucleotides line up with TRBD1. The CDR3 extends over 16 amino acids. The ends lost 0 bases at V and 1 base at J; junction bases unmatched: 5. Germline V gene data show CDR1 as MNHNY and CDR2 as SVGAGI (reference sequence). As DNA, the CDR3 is TGTGCCAGCAGTTACTCGCTCTGGGACAGGAACACTGAAGCTTTCTTT. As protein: CASSYSLWDRNTEAFF.

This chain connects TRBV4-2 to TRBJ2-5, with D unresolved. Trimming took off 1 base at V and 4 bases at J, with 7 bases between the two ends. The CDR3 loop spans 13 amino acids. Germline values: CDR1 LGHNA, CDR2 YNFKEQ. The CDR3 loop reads CASSQAPTETQYF. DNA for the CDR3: TGTGCCAGCAGCCAAGCTCCTACAGAGACCCAGTACTTC.

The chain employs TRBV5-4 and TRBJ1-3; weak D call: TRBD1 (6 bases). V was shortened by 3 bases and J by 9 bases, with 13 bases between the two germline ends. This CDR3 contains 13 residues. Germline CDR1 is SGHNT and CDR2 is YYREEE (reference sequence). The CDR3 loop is CASSSYRDGTIYF. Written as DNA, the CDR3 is TGTGCCAGCAGCTCGTACAGGGACGGCACCATATATTTT.

The CDR3 DNA is TGTGCCAGTAGTATAGGAGGGACTAGCCTTTTAAATGAGCAGTTCTTC. Translation gives CASSIGGTSLLNEQFF. The J gene is TRBJ2-1, the V gene TRBV19; TRBD2 matches at 9 bases. The CDR3 runs to 16 residues. CDR1 is LNHDA and CDR2 is SQIVND in the germline V gene (reference sequence). The trim removed 1 base at V and 7 bases at J, leaving 8 bases unmatched. Filled out from reference TRBV19 and TRBJ2-1, the complete variable domain reads DGGITQSPKYLFRKEGQNVTLSCEQNLNHDAMYWYRQDPGQGLRLIYYSQIVNDFQKGDIAEGYSVSREKKESFPLTVTSAQKNPTAFYLCASSIGGTSLLNEQFFGPGTRLTVL.

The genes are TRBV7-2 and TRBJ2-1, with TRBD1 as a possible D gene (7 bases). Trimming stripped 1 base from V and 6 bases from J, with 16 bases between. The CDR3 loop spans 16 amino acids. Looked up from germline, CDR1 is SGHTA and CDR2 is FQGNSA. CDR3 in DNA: TGTGCCAGCAGCTTAGAGGGGGCGGGATGGGGCAATGAGCAGTTCTTC. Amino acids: CASSLEGAGWGNEQFF. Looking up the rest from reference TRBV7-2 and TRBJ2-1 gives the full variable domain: GAGVSQSPSNKVTEKGKDVELRCDPISGHTALYWYRQSLGQGLEFLIYFQGNSAPDKSGLPSDRFSAERTGGSVSTLTIQRTQQEDSAVYLCASSLEGAGWGNEQFFGPGTRLTVL.

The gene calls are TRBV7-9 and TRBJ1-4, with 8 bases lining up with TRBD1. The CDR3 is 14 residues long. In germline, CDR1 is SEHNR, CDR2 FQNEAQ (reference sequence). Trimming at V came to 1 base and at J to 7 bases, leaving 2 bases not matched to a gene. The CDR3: CASSLGGQGEKLFF. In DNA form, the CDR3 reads TGTGCCAGCAGCTTAGGCGGACAGGGTGAAAAACTGTTTTTT.

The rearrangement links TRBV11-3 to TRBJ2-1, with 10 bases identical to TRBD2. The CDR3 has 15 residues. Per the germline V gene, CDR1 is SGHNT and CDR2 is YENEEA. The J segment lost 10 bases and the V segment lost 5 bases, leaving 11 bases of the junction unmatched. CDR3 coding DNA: TGTGCCAGCAGCGACATAACTAGCGGGAAAGGGGAGCAGTTCTTC. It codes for CASSDITSGKGEQFF.

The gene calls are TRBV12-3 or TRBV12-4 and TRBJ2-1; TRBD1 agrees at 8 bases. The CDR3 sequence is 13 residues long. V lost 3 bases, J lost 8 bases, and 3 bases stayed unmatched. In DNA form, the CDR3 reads TGTGCCAGCAGTTTGACAGGGGTCGATGAGCAGTTCTTC. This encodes CASSLTGVDEQFF.

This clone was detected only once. The CDR3 protein is CASSSTRAGGTQYF. CDR3 nucleotide sequence: TGTGCCAGCAGCTCAACAAGGGCCGGGGGTACGCAGTATTTT. The chain recombines TRBV7-2 with TRBJ2-3; weak D call: TRBD2 (6 bases). CDR1 and CDR2 from the germline V gene are SGHTA and FQGNSA. This CDR3 is built from 14 residues. V was trimmed by 4 bases and J by 8 bases, leaving 16 bases between them. Drawing the rest from reference TRBV7-2 and TRBJ2-3, the complete variable domain is GAGVSQSPSNKVTEKGKDVELRCDPISGHTALYWYRQSLGQGLEFLIYFQGNSAPDKSGLPSDRFSAERTGGSVSTLTIQRTQQEDSAVYLCASSSTRAGGTQYFGPGTRLTVL.